This T cell receptor (beta chain) was captured in a study of T cells in Graves' hyperthyroidism and ophthalmopathy (dated by TCRdb to the late 2010s). In terms of the full investigation: Peripheral blood samples were taken at initial diagnosis, before any treatment was given. For training and testing, the 100 or so patients in the discovery cohort were randomly divided in a 7:3 ratio. According to the paper, TCR Vbeta CDR3 sequencing was carried out on 135 peripheral blood samples, which came from approximately 43 ophthalmopathy, under 85 hyperthyroidism and around 17 progressor patients. In addition, the study compared T-cell repertoires in thyroid tissue and in blood from about six Graves' hyperthyroidism patients. To identify distinguishing TCR V-J signatures, a discovery cohort of 100 patients was used, comprising 40 to 45 with Graves' ophthalmopathy and 57 with stable Graves' hyperthyroidism. Once sampling was done, hyperthyroidism patients were given methimazole at a starting dose of 30 mg daily, whereas ophthalmopathy patients were given high-dose intravenous methylprednisolone. Prospective prediction of ophthalmopathy was tested in an independent validation cohort consisting of 18 hyperthyroidism patients and over 15 patients who later progressed to ophthalmopathy. Results the study describes overall, beyond this receptor: In cross-validation, a model built on a 13 V-J signature told ophthalmopathy apart from stable hyperthyroidism with approximately 91% sensitivity and roughly 83% specificity, and in testing the same model reached 80%/75%. No statistical method was used to set the sample size in advance, and investigators knew the group allocation. Most expanded thyroid clonotypes (frequency above 0.001) were also detected in blood, a finding suggesting that blood repertoires may reflect thyroid immune responses. During validation, the model predicted progression to ophthalmopathy a median of approximately 6 months ahead of onset, with roughly 65% sensitivity and 72.22% specificity.

The CDR3 goes from the cysteine to the phenylalanine over 13 residues. Only the CDR3 DNA stays, 39 bases, in frame from base 1. V and J lose 3 bases and 10 bases, and a span of 12 bases separates them. Graves' hyperthyroidism was defined as stable when no progression to ophthalmopathy occurred over 18 months of follow-up. The hyperthyroidism patients were between 18 and 65 years old and newly diagnosed, with a disease duration of less than 2 months. Patients with uncontrolled infections, other autoimmune diseases, pregnancy or lactation were excluded. Diagnoses were established on the basis of clinical symptoms, serum thyroxine and TRAb, thyroid ultrasound, and orbital computed tomography. PBMCs were isolated from more than 8 ml of fresh peripheral blood by Ficoll-Paque density gradient centrifugation. Total RNA was extracted with Trizol reagent, and quality was checked on an Agilent 2100 Bioanalyzer.

This clonotype was found many times. What antigen it recognizes has not been identified. Per-base qualities were not stored, and no clone one base away is much larger. The TCR beta CDR3 regions were amplified from RNA transcripts. For the first round of RT-PCR on the TCR CDR3, the HTBI primer set was used together with the Qiagen OneStep RT-PCR kit. Libraries were constructed in a second round of multiplex PCR, after which size selection and purification were carried out. Libraries were sequenced paired-end with 100 bp reads on an Illumina HiSeq2000. From the authors' description of their analysis: Raw data were processed with SOAPnuke, discarding reads with adapters, uncalled bases, mean Phred below 15, or no exact constant-primer or identifier match. COPE v1.2.5 was used to merge high-quality paired reads, and clonotypes were defined as unique nucleotide sequences. Clonotypes were aligned to IMGT TRBV, TRBD and TRBJ reference segments using MiTCR v1.1. Analysis was restricted to V-J combinations with a frequency above 0.0001, which covered just over 98% of repertoires. The TCS score was defined as F50 (clonal expansion) divided by E x V (chaos), with BLOSUM62-based TCRdist calculated between CDR3 peptides within each V-J. Welch's t-statistics and random forest reduced approximately 520 V-J features to roughly 13, which were used in a naive Bayes classifier (R e1071). The Morisita-Horn index was used to measure how similar the thyroid and blood repertoires were. TCRdb itself trimmed the public reads at Q25 with fastp, ran MiXCR and retained productive beta chains. Rows are unified per CDR3 protein, each entry keeping the most common DNA and genes. The V and J calls and clone size are TCRdb's, not the authors'. The sample yields around 720,000 distinct CDR3 sequences; 35% were counted once. The top ten hold more than 25% of the sample.

The TCR comes from a middle-aged woman with Graves' hyperthyroidism. The rearrangement joined TRBV12-3 or TRBV12-4 to TRBJ1-4, with no D gene named confidently. The sample taken for sequencing was blood. The bases read TGTGCCAGCAGTTTGGAGGGATACGGAAAACTGTTTTTT. Translated, this gives CASSLEGYGKLFF.